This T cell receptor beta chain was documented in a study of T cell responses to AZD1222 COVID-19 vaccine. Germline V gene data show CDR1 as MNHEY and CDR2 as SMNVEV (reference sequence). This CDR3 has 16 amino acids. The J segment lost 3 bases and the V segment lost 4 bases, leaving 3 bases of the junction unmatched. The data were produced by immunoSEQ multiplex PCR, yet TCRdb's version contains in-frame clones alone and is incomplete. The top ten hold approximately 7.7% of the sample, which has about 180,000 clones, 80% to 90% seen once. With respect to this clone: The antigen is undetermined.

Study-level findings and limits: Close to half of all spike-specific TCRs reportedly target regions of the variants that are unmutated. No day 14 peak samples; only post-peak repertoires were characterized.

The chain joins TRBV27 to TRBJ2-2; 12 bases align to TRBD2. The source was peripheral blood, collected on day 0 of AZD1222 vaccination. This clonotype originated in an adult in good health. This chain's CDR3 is CASSSLAGGHTGELFF. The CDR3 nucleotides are TGTGCCAGCAGTTCGCTAGCGGGGGGGCACACCGGGGAGCTGTTTTTT.